The rows below give T cell receptor beta chains drawn from one sample of a study of CD4+ T cells in melanoma. Sequencing used immunoSEQ multiplex PCR; TCRdb keeps in-frame clones, though not all of them. The table lists about 140,000 clones, about nine tenths of them singletons. The receptors were gathered from a human donor with melanoma. CDR3s leave out the opening cysteine and the closing phenylalanine or tryptophan. Each record gives: J gene, V gene, CDR3 protein.

TRBJ2-7	TRBV5-1	ASSALDRGTEEQY
TRBJ1-1	TRBV9	ASSESVDSYTEAF
TRBJ2-1	TRBV4-1	ASSQDPLTSGGANEQF
TRBJ1-2	TRBV5-1	ASSPGLPYGYT
TRBJ1-4	TRBV2	ASNPRTTNEKLF
TRBJ2-7	TRBV11-2	ASSSDRVEQY
TRBJ1-3	TRBV5-1	ASSLAMNSGNTIY
TRBJ2-2	TRBV7-8	ASSRTSIDTGELF
TRBJ1-3	TRBV5-6	ASSFRDSARGFGNTIY
TRBJ1-5	TRBV6-5	ASSYSSKGGQPQH
TRBJ2-1	TRBV2	ASSLTSASNEQF
TRBJ1-3	TRBV7-8	ASSLRGQGSGTIY
TRBJ1-1	TRBV9	ASSADGANTEAF
TRBJ2-2	TRBV6-4	ASRGTGNTGELF
TRBJ2-6	TRBV7-2	ASSSGSGANVLT
TRBJ2-4	TRBV30	AWSLGGLAKNIQY
TRBJ2-1	TRBV25-1	ASSEYPDRGREQF
TRBJ1-6	TRBV27	ATAWVQNSPLH
TRBJ1-1	TRBV6-5	ASSSEGGKWTEAF
TRBJ2-1	TRBV7-8	ASSFRTSITSRIINEQF
TRBJ2-5	TRBV18	ASSPSAGAETQY
TRBJ2-3	TRBV5-1	ASSFRRTSGTDTQY
TRBJ1-2	TRBV5-1	ASSLGSGDYGYT
TRBJ2-6	TRBV7-3	ASRPGRDGANVLT
TRBJ1-1	TRBV6-5	ASSYSGPTNTEAF
TRBJ1-5	TRBV6-6	ASNPPGGQPQH
TRBJ2-2	TRBV10-2	ASIGTRGTGELF
TRBJ2-3	TRBV7-6	ASSSSTSGGRTDTQY
TRBJ2-7	TRBV11-2	ASSSTYEQY
TRBJ2-5	TRBV2	ASSDVAGDLTQETQY
TRBJ2-1	TRBV6-5	ASRTDRSSYNEQF
TRBJ1-2	TRBV7-2	ASSRNQDYT
TRBJ1-2	TRBV9	ASSTQKGYT
TRBJ2-6	TRBV28	ASSVVSGANVLT
TRBJ1-1	TRBV7-2	ASSLGQNTEAF
TRBJ2-7	TRBV5-1	ASSFRQGAGEQY
TRBJ1-1	TRBV30	AWSGGRITEAF
TRBJ2-3	TRBV7-2	ASSPGLAGSSTDTQY
TRBJ1-2	TRBV9	ASSVGGGGWYGYT
TRBJ2-5	TRBV5-4	ASSSRLAGQETQY
TRBJ2-2	TRBV7-3	ASSSPAGVNTGELF
TRBJ1-2	TRBV7-9	ASTTLIANYGYT
TRBJ1-1	TRBV11-2	ASSSGRVAF
TRBJ2-1	TRBV7-3	ASAPNGLVASDEQF
TRBJ2-3	TRBV2	ASRTPGQITDTQY
TRBJ2-1	TRBV5-4	ASSLKISSYNEQF
TRBJ2-2	TRBV6-1	VLRGEIGELF
TRBJ1-1	TRBV6-1	ASGVEERFTEAF
TRBJ1-6	TRBV6-7	ASKNIDSPLH
TRBJ2-2	TRBV6-5	ASSRRWGGAGELF
TRBJ2-3	TRBV4-2	ASSQRLAGAGSTDTQY
TRBJ1-5	TRBV19	ASTASPGTGLQPQH